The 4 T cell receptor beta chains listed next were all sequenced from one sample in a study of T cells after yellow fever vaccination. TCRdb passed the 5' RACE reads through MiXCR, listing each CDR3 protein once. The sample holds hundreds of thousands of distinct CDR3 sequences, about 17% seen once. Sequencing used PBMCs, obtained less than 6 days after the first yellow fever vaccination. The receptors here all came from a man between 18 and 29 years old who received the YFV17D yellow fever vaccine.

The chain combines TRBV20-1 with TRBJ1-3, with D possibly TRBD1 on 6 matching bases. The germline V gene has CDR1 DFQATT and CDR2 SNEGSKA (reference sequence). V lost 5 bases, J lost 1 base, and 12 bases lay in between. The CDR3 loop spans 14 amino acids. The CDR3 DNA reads TGCAGTGCTTCCACCAGGGGTTCTGGAAACACCATATATTTT. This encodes CSASTRGSGNTIYF.

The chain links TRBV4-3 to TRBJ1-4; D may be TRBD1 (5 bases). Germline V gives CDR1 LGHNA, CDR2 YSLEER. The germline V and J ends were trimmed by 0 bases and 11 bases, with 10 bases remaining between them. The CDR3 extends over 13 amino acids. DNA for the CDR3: TGCGCCAGCAGCCAAGATCAAGAGGGGAAACTGTTTTTT. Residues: CASSQDQEGKLFF.

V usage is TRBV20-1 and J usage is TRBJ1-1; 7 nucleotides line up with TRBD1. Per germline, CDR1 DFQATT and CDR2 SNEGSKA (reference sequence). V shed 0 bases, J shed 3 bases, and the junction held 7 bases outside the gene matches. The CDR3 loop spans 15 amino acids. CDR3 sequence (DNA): TGCAGTGCTAGAGATTATCAGGGGGATTACACTGAAGCTTTCTTT. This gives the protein CSARDYQGDYTEAFF.

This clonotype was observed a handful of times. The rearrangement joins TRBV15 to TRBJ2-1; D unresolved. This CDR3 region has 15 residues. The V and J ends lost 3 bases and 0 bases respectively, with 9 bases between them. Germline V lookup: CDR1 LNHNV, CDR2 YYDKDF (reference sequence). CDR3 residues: CATSSIPSSYNEQFF. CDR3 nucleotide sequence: TGTGCCACCAGCAGCATCCCTAGCTCCTACAATGAGCAGTTCTTC.